Below are 23 T cell receptor beta chains sequenced from a single sample in a study of patients and donors after allogeneic stem cell transplantation. TCRdb independently ran MiXCR on the RT-PCR reads; one entry per CDR3 protein. The table shows about 960,000 distinct CDR3 sequences, with roughly 17% occurring only once. The sample comprised blood, either unsorted or a sorted T cell fraction (not recorded which). Receptors originate from a human donor who was either an allogeneic HSCT recipient or a stem cell or donor lymphocyte infusion donor (not recorded which). It is not recorded whose cells these are; they may come from a transplant donor.

This clonotype occurred a few times. V is TRBV28 and J is TRBJ2-6; D call uncertain. The CDR3 has 15 residues. Germline loops: CDR1 MDHEN, CDR2 SYDVKM. The V end lost 3 bases, the J end lost 3 bases, and 9 bases lay between the germline ends. CDR3 residues: CASSFIYGGANVLTF. CDR3 bases: TGTGCCAGCAGTTTTATTTATGGTGGGGCCAACGTCCTGACTTTC. The variable domain in full, with the rest retrieved from reference TRBV28 and TRBJ2-6, is DVKVTQSSRYLVKRTGEKVFLECVQDMDHENMFWYRQDPGLGLRLIYFSYDVKMKEKGDIPEGYSVSREKKERFSLILESASTNQTSMYLCASSFIYGGANVLTFGAGSRLTVL.

The chain has TRBV12-3 or TRBV12-4 and TRBJ2-5, with TRBD1 matching 8 bases. This CDR3 region has 13 residues. The trim removed 3 bases at V and 7 bases at J, leaving 4 bases unmatched. Here the CDR3 reads CASSFDRGGTQYF. The CDR3 DNA reads as TGTGCCAGCAGTTTCGACAGGGGAGGGACCCAGTACTTC.

The rearrangement uses TRBV4-2 and TRBJ2-5, with TRBD1 matching over 9 bases. Trimming at V came to 1 base and at J to 2 bases, leaving 8 bases not matched to a gene. Germline-derived CDR1 and CDR2 are LGHNA and YNFKEQ. The CDR3 is 17 amino acids. CDR3 sequence (DNA): TGTGCCAGCAGCCAAGGCGGGACAGGGATCCGTCAAGAGACCCAGTACTTC. Translation: CASSQGGTGIRQETQYF.

This clonotype was counted between two and nine times. The chain combines TRBV4-2 with TRBJ2-1, with TRBD2 matching 8 bases. This CDR3 has 15 amino acids. The V and J ends lost 4 bases and 5 bases, in that order; junction bases with no gene match: 7. Germline V lookup: CDR1 LGHNA, CDR2 YNFKEQ. The chain's CDR3 is CASSPRLAQDNEQFF. The CDR3 DNA reads TGTGCCAGCAGCCCTAGACTAGCGCAGGACAATGAGCAGTTCTTC.

In its sample, this clonotype was seen a few times. CDR3 DNA sequence: TGCAGTGCTATGAAAGGGGTGAGGTCCTACGAGCAGTACTTC. Translating gives CSAMKGVRSYEQYF. The chain employs TRBV20-1 and TRBJ2-7, with D possibly TRBD1 on 5 matching bases. The CDR3 runs 14 residues. Germline-derived CDR1 and CDR2 are DFQATT and SNEGSKA (reference sequence). V gave up 4 bases and J gave up 1 base, with 14 bases separating them.

The V gene is TRBV2, the J gene TRBJ2-7; D tentatively reads TRBD1 or TRBD2 (5 bases each). The CDR3 length is 13 residues. V lost 2 bases to trimming and J lost 3 bases, with 8 bases between them. Germline CDR1 is SNHLY and CDR2 is FYNNEI. CDR3 amino acids: CASSEPGLYEQYF. The CDR3, as DNA: TGTGCCAGCAGTGAACCGGGGCTCTACGAGCAGTACTTC.

V usage is TRBV3-1 and J usage is TRBJ1-4; no reliable D call. V lost 4 bases and J lost 7, with 13 bases in between. Germline V gene data show CDR1 as LGHDT and CDR2 as YNNKEL (reference sequence). This CDR3 is 14 amino acids long. CDR3 amino acids: CASSPRIAAEKLFF. DNA of the CDR3: TGTGCCAGCAGCCCCCGTATTGCGGCTGAAAAACTGTTTTTT.

This clonotype was detected a few times. The CDR3 sequence is CASSQSGGSGNTIYF. In nucleotides, the CDR3 is TGTGCCAGCAGCCAGAGTGGGGGATCTGGAAACACCATATATTTT. The rearrangement joins TRBV7-9 to TRBJ1-3; tentatively, D is TRBD1 (5 bases). The CDR3 sequence is 15 residues long. V lost 5 bases to trimming and J lost 1 base, with 12 bases between them. CDR1 and CDR2 from the germline V gene are SEHNR and FQNEAQ (reference sequence).

The V and J genes are TRBV10-3 and TRBJ2-1; TRBD1 is a possible D gene (6 bases). Germline CDR1 reads ENHRY; CDR2 reads SYGVKD. Trimming took 2 bases from V and 4 from J, leaving 15 bases between them. The CDR3 contains 16 residues. The CDR3 loop is CAISEGRMTGYNEQFF. CDR3 bases: TGTGCCATCAGTGAGGGGCGGATGACAGGTTACAATGAGCAGTTCTTC.

There are many counts of this clonotype. This rearrangement joins TRBV10-3 to TRBJ1-5; D remains ambiguous. CDR3 length: 14 amino acids. In germline, CDR1 is ENHRY, CDR2 SYGVKD. V dropped 4 bases and J dropped 2 bases, with 9 bases sitting between them. The CDR3 is CAISASVGNQPQHF. CDR3 nucleotide sequence: TGTGCCATCAGTGCATCAGTAGGCAATCAGCCCCAGCATTTT.

This chain's CDR3 is CASSVDINYGYTF. DNA of the CDR3: TGTGCCAGCAGCGTAGATATAAACTATGGCTACACCTTC. The chain combines TRBV9 with TRBJ1-2; no clear D. Germline CDR1 and CDR2: SGDLS and YYNGEE. This CDR3 spans 13 amino acids. Trimming took 0 bases from V and 2 from J, leaving 5 bases between them.

The gene calls are TRBV9 and TRBJ1-6; 8 nucleotides line up with TRBD1. V trimming: 0 bases; J trimming: 8 bases; junction bases outside the gene matches: 4. The germline gives CDR1 SGDLS, CDR2 YYNGEE. The CDR3 runs to 15 residues. The CDR3 coding sequence is TGTGCCAGCAGCGTAGAAGGACAGGGTGATTCACCCCTCCACTTT. Translating gives CASSVEGQGDSPLHF.

This clonotype has a handful of counts. The chain employs TRBV2 and TRBJ1-2; D perhaps matches TRBD1 (6 bases). In germline, CDR1 is SNHLY, CDR2 FYNNEI. This CDR3 is built from 16 residues. V was cut by 5 bases and J by 1 base, with 17 bases left in between. The CDR3: CASSIIGQTINYGYTF. In DNA, the CDR3 is TGTGCCAGCAGTATTATTGGACAGACCATTAACTATGGCTACACCTTC.

The chain is built from TRBV5-1 and TRBJ2-3; D not resolved. Germline-derived CDR1 and CDR2 are SGHRS and YFSETQ. CDR3 size: 14 residues. V gave up 1 base and J gave up 1 base, with 7 bases separating them. Here the CDR3 DNA reads TGCGCCAGCAGCTTGAAGGGTCGCACAGATACGCAGTATTTT. It is translated as CASSLKGRTDTQYF. Full variable domain (rest looked up from reference TRBV5-1 and TRBJ2-3): KAGVTQTPRYLIKTRGQQVTLSCSPISGHRSVSWYQQTPGQGLQFLFEYFSETQRNKGNFPGRFSGRQFSNSRSEMNVSTLELGDSALYLCASSLKGRTDTQYFGPGTRLTVL.

This clonotype appeared a few times. The rearrangement joins TRBV5-1 to TRBJ1-1, with unresolved D. The CDR3 length is 13 residues. Germline CDR1 reads SGHRS; CDR2 reads YFSETQ. V was pared by 6 bases and J by 8 bases, with 17 bases between. CDR3 sequence reads: CASNDISTREAFF. CDR3 sequence (DNA): TGCGCCAGCAACGACATATCAACCAGGGAAGCTTTCTTT. The full variable domain, with the rest looked up from reference TRBV5-1 and TRBJ1-1, is KAGVTQTPRYLIKTRGQQVTLSCSPISGHRSVSWYQQTPGQGLQFLFEYFSETQRNKGNFPGRFSGRQFSNSRSEMNVSTLELGDSALYLCASNDISTREAFFGQGTRLTVV.

This clonotype was seen more than once but under ten times. This chain uses TRBV4-2 with TRBJ1-2; 10 positions agree with TRBD1. The V gene end was trimmed by 2 bases and the J gene end by 8 bases; junction bases not matched to a gene: 8. Germline V gives CDR1 LGHNA, CDR2 YNFKEQ. This CDR3 has 15 residues. The CDR3 sequence is CASSQNSDRGLGYTF. The CDR3, as DNA: TGTGCCAGCAGCCAAAATTCCGACAGGGGGCTCGGCTACACCTTC.

The sample holds a few counts of this clonotype. The J gene is TRBJ2-7, the V gene TRBV7-9; 9 nucleotides match TRBD2. V was pared by 4 bases and J by 4 bases, with 8 bases of the junction left unmatched. The CDR3 loop spans 15 amino acids. CDR1 and CDR2 (germline): SEHNR, FQNEAQ (reference sequence). CDR3 loop: CASSWRAAGGYEQYF. The CDR3 nucleotides read TGTGCCAGCAGCTGGCGGGCAGCGGGAGGTTACGAGCAGTACTTC.

The gene calls are TRBV12-3 or TRBV12-4 and TRBJ2-3, with TRBD1 matching over 7 bases. Unmatched junction bases numbered 6, after V lost 6 bases and J lost 0 bases. The CDR3 runs 15 residues. The CDR3 spells CASSRGTPSTDTQYF. The CDR3 DNA reads TGTGCCAGCAGCAGGGGGACCCCGAGCACAGATACGCAGTATTTT.

This clonotype was picked up many times. This rearrangement joins TRBV12-3 or TRBV12-4 to TRBJ1-2, with 9 bases lining up with TRBD1. The CDR3 has 14 residues. The junction had 6 bases not matched to a gene; V was cut back by 3 bases and J by 7 bases. CDR3 loop: CASSFEGTGLGYTF. The CDR3 region has the DNA TGTGCCAGCAGTTTCGAAGGGACAGGGCTTGGCTACACCTTC.

This clonotype came up a few times. J is TRBJ2-3 and V is TRBV27, with 8 bases matching TRBD1. The germline V gene encodes CDR1 MNHEY and CDR2 SMNVEV (reference sequence). The CDR3 is made up of 16 amino acids. Trimming removed 2 bases from V and 7 bases from J; junction bases left unmatched: 11. The CDR3 spells CASSLPTGAGANTQYF. The CDR3 DNA follows: TGTGCCAGCAGTTTACCGACAGGGGCAGGGGCTAATACGCAGTATTTT.

V gene TRBV12-3 or TRBV12-4 combines with J gene TRBJ1-1; D is undetermined. CDR3 length: 12 amino acids. Trimming left V 5 bases short and J 6 bases short, with 10 bases between. This CDR3 is CASSQSGAEAFF. The CDR3 DNA reads TGTGCCAGCAGTCAGTCCGGGGCTGAAGCTTTCTTT.

This clonotype was detected a few times. The CDR3 sequence is CASSQETSRAQVYEQYF. CDR3 bases: TGTGCCAGCAGCCAAGAAACAAGCAGGGCTCAGGTCTACGAGCAGTACTTC. The chain has TRBV4-2 and TRBJ2-7; D possibly corresponds to TRBD1 (5 bases). V was clipped by 0 bases and J by 3 bases, with 18 bases between them. Germline V CDR1 and CDR2: LGHNA, YNFKEQ. CDR3 length: 17 residues.

This clonotype has more than one count but fewer than ten. This chain links TRBV15 with TRBJ1-5, with D unresolved. The V and J ends lost 2 bases and 3 bases respectively, with 2 bases between them. Germline CDR1 reads LNHNV; CDR2 reads YYDKDF (reference sequence). The CDR3 has 12 amino acids. The CDR3 is CATSRYNQPQHF. The DNA of the CDR3 is TGTGCCACCAGCAGATACAATCAGCCCCAGCATTTT.